Sequencing of this T cell receptor beta chain was carried out in a study of T-cell reconstitution after alpha-beta-depleted transplantation in children (dated by TCRdb to about 2016). About the full investigation: T-cell immune reconstitution after TCRalphabeta/CD19-depleted allogeneic hematopoietic cell transplantation in children was quantitatively tracked in the study by means of TCR repertoire profiling.

The treatment or condition label corresponds to: allogeneic hematopoietic cell transplantation with graft depleted of TCRalphabeta T cells and CD19 B cells. TCRalphabeta/CD19-depleted allogeneic hematopoietic cell grafts were given to the transplant recipients, all of whom were children. The CDR3 has 16 amino acids, counting the end cysteine and phenylalanine. Here the CDR3 DNA is all that survives: 48 bases in frame from base 1. V drops 2 bases and J drops 1 base, leaving 14 bases in between. The germline V gene encodes CDR1 SGHRS and CDR2 YFSETQ. This clonotype has a count of ten or more. This clone's antigen is unknown. Base-call qualities are not available, and no considerably larger clone is one nucleotide away. To prepare the library, PCR was applied. Sequencing took place on an Illumina HiSeq 2500. Molecular barcoding was employed in the preparation of TCR libraries, with unique molecular identifiers being used to normalize TCRbeta repertoire quantification. In TCRdb, the public reads were trimmed at Q25 with fastp and aligned with MiXCR, with productive beta chains retained. Rows merge per CDR3 protein into single entries with the most common DNA and genes. The sample table holds fewer than 550,000 distinct CDR3 sequences, of which 9.5% to 12% were seen once. The ten biggest clones cover 14% of the sample.

Results and caveats for the whole study, not just this receptor: Apparently early alphabetaT-cell count recovery about two months after transplant reportedly relied on only several hundred rapidly expanded clones derived from non-depleted graft cells. In some patients, high TCRbeta diversity at day 60 was attributed to recipient T cells and intrathymic progenitors that had survived conditioning. Over subsequent months, a decline in hyperexpanded clone frequencies was noted, and after one year, T-cell counts and TCRbeta diversity were mostly ascribed to newly produced T cells.

The sequenced sample was PBMCs, mostly from graft donor cells, obtained 180 days after TCRalphabeta/CD19-depleted stem cell transplant. This TCR was recovered from a female patient aged 2 to 10 who had a stem cell transplant for aplastic anemia, so the T cells may come from the graft donor. The rearranged segments are TRBV5-1 and TRBJ2-3, with a tentative D gene TRBD1 over 5 matching bases. The DNA is as follows: TGCGCCAGCAGCTTTGTCCCAGACAGCCGCACAGATACGCAGTATTTT. Translation gives CASSFVPDSRTDTQYF. Here the CDR3 is joined to the reference TRBV5-1 and TRBJ2-3 genes, and the full variable domain is: KAGVTQTPRYLIKTRGQQVTLSCSPISGHRSVSWYQQTPGQGLQFLFEYFSETQRNKGNFPGRFSGRQFSNSRSEMNVSTLELGDSALYLCASSFVPDSRTDTQYFGPGTRLTVL.